This TCR beta chain was retrieved from a study of shared clonotypes between healthy human individuals. Trimming took off 4 bases at V and 4 bases at J, with 14 bases between the two ends. Germline V CDR1 and CDR2: SNHLY, FYNNEI. The CDR3 runs 14 residues. Study-wide findings and caveats: In general, naive subsets displayed greater estimated richness than memory subsets did. Measured sharing among donors was expected to vary with sequencing depth. A reduction in generation probabilities was seen for non-shared clonotypes relative to those shared by all four donors.

CD4+ cells were split into CD45RA+ naive and CD45RA-negative memory subsets. Method: immunoSEQ multiplex PCR; TCRdb's copy keeps in-frame clones and lacks some. This sample yields about 2.3 million clones, of which roughly 92% are seen a single time; approximately 0.4% belongs to the top ten. In regard to this clone: What it recognizes is unknown.

The origin of this receptor is a man aged 18 to 29 in good health. Some clones in this sample may be carry-over from other donors' samples. This chain connects TRBV2 to TRBJ2-7; tentative D call: TRBD2 (7 bases). Source material: naive CD4+ T cells from PBMCs. Subset of the sample: CD45RA+ positively selected. The CDR3 region has the DNA TGTGCCAGCAGTGTGGGGGGGGGCCTATACGAGCAGTACTTC. Its translation is CASSVGGGLYEQYF. The complete variable domain, with remaining parts taken from reference TRBV2 and TRBJ2-7, reads EPEVTQTPSHQVTQMGQEVILRCVPISNHLYFYWYRQILGQKVEFLVSFYNNEISEKSEIFDDQFSVERPDGSNFTLKIRSTKLEDSAMYFCASSVGGGLYEQYFGPGTRLTVT.